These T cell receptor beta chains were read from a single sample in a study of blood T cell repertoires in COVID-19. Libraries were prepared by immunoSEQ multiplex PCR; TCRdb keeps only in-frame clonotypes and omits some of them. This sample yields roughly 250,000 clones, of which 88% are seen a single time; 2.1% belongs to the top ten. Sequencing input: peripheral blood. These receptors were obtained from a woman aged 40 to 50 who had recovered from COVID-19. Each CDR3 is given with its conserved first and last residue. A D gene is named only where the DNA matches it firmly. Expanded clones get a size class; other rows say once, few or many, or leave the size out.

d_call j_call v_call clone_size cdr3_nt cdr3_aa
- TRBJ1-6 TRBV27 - TGTGCCAGCAGTTTAGAAAGGCAGGGTAATTCACCCCTCCACTTT CASSLERQGNSPLHF
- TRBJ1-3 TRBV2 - TGTGCCAGCAGTGAATGGGCTAGGACAGCTTATTTT CASSEWARTAYF
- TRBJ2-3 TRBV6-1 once TGTGCCAGCAGTGATCTTGGGAACAGGGTAAGGGCAGATACGCAGTATTTT CASSDLGNRVRADTQYF
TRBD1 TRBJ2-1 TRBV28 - TGTGCCAGCAGTCAAGGGACAGGGGGCCCCGCTAAGCAGTTCTTC CASSQGTGGPAKQFF
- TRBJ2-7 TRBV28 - TGTGCCAGTAATAAAGGGGGGGAATCCTACGAGCAGTACTTC CASNKGGESYEQYF
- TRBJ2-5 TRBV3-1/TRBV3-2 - TGTGCCAGCAGCTTCTCCAGGGGGGACCAAGAGACCCAGTACTTC CASSFSRGDQETQYF
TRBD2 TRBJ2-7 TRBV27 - TGTGCCAGCAGTCCTAGACTAGCGGGAGACAAGGAGCAGTACTTC CASSPRLAGDKEQYF
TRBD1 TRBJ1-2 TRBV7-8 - TGTGCCAGCAGCCCCCGGGACAGGGGTGCGCGCTACACCTTC CASSPRDRGARYTF
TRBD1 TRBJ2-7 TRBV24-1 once TGTGCCACCAGTGATTTTGGTGGGACAGGGACCTACGAGCAGTACTTC CATSDFGGTGTYEQYF
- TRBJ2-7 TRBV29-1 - TGCAGCGTTGTTCGGACAACATATTCCTACGAGCAGTACTTC CSVVRTTYSYEQYF
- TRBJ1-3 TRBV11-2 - TGTGCCAGCAAAAATCCTTCTGGAAACACCATATATTTT CASKNPSGNTIYF
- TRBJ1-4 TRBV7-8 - TGTGCCAGCAGTCTGAGTAATGGTCCTAATGAAAAACTGTTTTTT CASSLSNGPNEKLFF
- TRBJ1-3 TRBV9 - TGTGCCAGCAGCGTAGAGGGGACTCACACTGGAAACACCATATATTTT CASSVEGTHTGNTIYF
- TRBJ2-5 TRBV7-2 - TGTGCCAGCAGCTTAGTCGACAGGACGGCAATTAAGGGTGCGGAGACCCAGTACTTC CASSLVDRTAIKGAETQYF
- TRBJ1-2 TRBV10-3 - TGTGCCATCAGGATGACAGGTATTGGCTACACCTTC CAIRMTGIGYTF
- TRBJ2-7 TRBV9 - TGTGCCAGCAGCGTAGGAGGCCTCCGGGACTCCGACTACGAGCAGTACTTC CASSVGGLRDSDYEQYF
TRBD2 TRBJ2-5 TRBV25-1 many TGTGCCAGCACTGGCGGGAGACGGGGAGAGACCCAGTACTTC CASTGGRRGETQYF
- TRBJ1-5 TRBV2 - TGTGCCAGCAGAGAAAGCTGGAACAGCTATAGCAATCAGCCCCAGCATTTT CASRESWNSYSNQPQHF
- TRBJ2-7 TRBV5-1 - TGCGCCAGCAGCCCTCCACGGGGGAGCTCCTACGAGCAGTACTTC CASSPPRGSSYEQYF
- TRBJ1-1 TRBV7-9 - TGTGCCAGCACCATCGGAGAGGTTAACACTGAAGCTTTCTTT CASTIGEVNTEAFF
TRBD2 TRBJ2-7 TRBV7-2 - TGTGCCAGCAGCCCCGGACTAGCGGGAGACCCTCCCCTCGAGCAGTACTTC CASSPGLAGDPPLEQYF
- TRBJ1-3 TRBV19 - TGTGCCAGTAGAATGGGTCAGGCCTCTGGAAACACCATATATTTT CASRMGQASGNTIYF
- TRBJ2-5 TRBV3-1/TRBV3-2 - TGTGCCAGCAGTCGACTAGGGCGGGAGACCCAGTACTTC CASSRLGRETQYF
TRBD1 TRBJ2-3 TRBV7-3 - TGTGCCAGCAGCCCGGGGACAGGGCGGGGGACGCAGTATTTT CASSPGTGRGTQYF
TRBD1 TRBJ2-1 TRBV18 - TGTGCCAGCTCACCCCCTACAGGGGGCTTTTCCTACAATGAGCAGTTCTTC CASSPPTGGFSYNEQFF
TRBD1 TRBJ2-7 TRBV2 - TGTGCCAGCATCAGGACAGGGGGGGACGAGCAGTACTTC CASIRTGGDEQYF
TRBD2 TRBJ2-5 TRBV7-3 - TGTGCCAGCAGCTTAGACGGGAGGGCCGGATTGGCCCAGTACTTC CASSLDGRAGLAQYF
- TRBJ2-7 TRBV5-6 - TGTGCCAGCAGGGAGGGGTTCGGGCACGAGCAGTACTTC CASREGFGHEQYF
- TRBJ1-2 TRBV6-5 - TGTGCCAGCAGTTACGCCGGCCCGGAGGCCGGCTACACCTTC CASSYAGPEAGYTF
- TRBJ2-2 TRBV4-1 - TGCGCCAGCAGCCTCTACTCCGGCCTCAGGGACACCGGGGAGCTGTTTTTT CASSLYSGLRDTGELFF
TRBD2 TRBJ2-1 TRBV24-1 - TGTGCCACCAGTGATGGTATCGTGGAGGGGAGGGGAGGCAATGAGCAGTTCTTC CATSDGIVEGRGGNEQFF
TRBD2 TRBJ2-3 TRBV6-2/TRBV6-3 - TGTGCCAGCAGCTCCCCCCGACTAGCGGGGTTCACAGATACGCAGTATTTT CASSSPRLAGFTDTQYF
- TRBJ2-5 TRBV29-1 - TGCAGCGTTGGGAGGTCTCAAGAGACCCAGTACTTC CSVGRSQETQYF
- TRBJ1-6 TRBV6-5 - TGTGCCAGCCAGGCGGGGGGCAGGGGTAATTCACCCCTCCACTTT CASQAGGRGNSPLHF
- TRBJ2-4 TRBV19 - TGTGCCAGTAGTCCACGACTAGCCAAAAACATTCAGTACTTC CASSPRLAKNIQYF
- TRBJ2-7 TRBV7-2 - TGTGCCAGCAGCTTACAGGGAAGGGCTGGCGAGCAGTACTTC CASSLQGRAGEQYF
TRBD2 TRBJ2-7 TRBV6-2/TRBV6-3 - TGTGCCAGCAGTGACCGACTAGCGGGGGGGTCCTACGAGCAGTACTTC CASSDRLAGGSYEQYF
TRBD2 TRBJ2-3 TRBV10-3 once TGTGCCAGCGCCCTAAAGCGGACTAGCGGGGATAGCACAGATACGCAGTATTTT CASALKRTSGDSTDTQYF
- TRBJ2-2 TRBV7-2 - TGTGCCAGCAGCTTAGCGGGGGGCACCGGGGAGCTGTTTTTT CASSLAGGTGELFF
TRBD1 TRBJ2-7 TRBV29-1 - TGCAGCGTTGACTATGGACAGGGCCCAAGCGAGCAGTACTTC CSVDYGQGPSEQYF
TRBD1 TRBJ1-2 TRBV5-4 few TGTGCCAGCAGCTCCACGACAGGGCCTAACTATGGCTACACCTTC CASSSTTGPNYGYTF
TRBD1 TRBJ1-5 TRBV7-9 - TGTGCCAGCAGCTTAGGACAGGGCAACCAGCCCCAGCATTTT CASSLGQGNQPQHF
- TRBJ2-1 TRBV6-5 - TGTGCCAGCAGTTACTCGGGGCGCGGTGAGCAGTTCTTC CASSYSGRGEQFF
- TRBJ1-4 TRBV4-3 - TGCGCCAGCAGCCAAGACCCCCCAGGGTCAATTAATGAAAAACTGTTTTTT CASSQDPPGSINEKLFF
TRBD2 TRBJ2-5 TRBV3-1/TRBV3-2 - TGTGCCAGCAGCCTGCGGGGGGGCGGGGAGACCCAGTACTTC CASSLRGGGETQYF
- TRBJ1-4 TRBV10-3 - TGTGCCATCAGTGCGTCAACTAATGAAAAACTGTTTTTT CAISASTNEKLFF
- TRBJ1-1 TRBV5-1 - TGCGCCAGCAGCTTGTCCGTGAACACTGAAGCTTTCTTT CASSLSVNTEAFF
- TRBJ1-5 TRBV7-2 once TGTGCCAGCAGTGTCCTGGGGGAGGCGCCCCAGCATTTT CASSVLGEAPQHF
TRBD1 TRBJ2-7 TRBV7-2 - TGTGCCAGCAGCTCCCGAGGACAGGGGGCATACGAGCAGTACTTC CASSSRGQGAYEQYF
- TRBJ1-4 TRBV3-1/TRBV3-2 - TGTGCCAGCAGACGGACAGCTAATGAAAAACTGTTTTTT CASRRTANEKLFF
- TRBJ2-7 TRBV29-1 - TGCAGCGCAATGGAGGTTTTAGGGGGCTACGAGCAGTACTTC CSAMEVLGGYEQYF
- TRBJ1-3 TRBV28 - TGTGCCAGCAGTTTCCGGGGGGGCGTTGCCCCTGGAAACACCATATATTTT CASSFRGGVAPGNTIYF
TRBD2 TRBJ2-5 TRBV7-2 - TGTGCCAGCAGCTCCGCTAGCGGGGCCCAAGAGACCCAGTACTTC CASSSASGAQETQYF
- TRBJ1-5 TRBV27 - TGTGCCAGCAGTTTATGGGGAGCGGGGGGCCCCAATCAGCCCCAGCATTTT CASSLWGAGGPNQPQHF